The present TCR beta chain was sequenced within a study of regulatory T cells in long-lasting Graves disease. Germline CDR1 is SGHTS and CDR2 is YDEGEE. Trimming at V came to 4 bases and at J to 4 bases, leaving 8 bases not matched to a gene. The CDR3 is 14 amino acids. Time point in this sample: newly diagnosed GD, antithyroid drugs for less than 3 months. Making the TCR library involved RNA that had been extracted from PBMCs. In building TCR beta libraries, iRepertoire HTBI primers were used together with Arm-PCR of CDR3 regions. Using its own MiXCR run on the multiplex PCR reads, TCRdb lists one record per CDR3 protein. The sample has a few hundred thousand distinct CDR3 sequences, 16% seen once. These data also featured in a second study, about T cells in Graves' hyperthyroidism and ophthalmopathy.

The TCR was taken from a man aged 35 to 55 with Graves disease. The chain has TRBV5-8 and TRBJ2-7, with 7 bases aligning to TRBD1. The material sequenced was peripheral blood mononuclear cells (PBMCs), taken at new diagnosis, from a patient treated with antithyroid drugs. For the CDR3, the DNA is TGTGCCAGCAGCCGCCGGGACAGTAAATACGAGCAGTACTTC. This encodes CASSRRDSKYEQYF.